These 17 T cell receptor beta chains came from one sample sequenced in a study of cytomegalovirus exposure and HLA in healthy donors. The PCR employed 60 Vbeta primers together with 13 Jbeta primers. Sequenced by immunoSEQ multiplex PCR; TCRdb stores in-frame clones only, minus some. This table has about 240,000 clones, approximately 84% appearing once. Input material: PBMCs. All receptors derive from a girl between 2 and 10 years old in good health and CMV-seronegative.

CDR3 loop: CAISESGTGDNEQFF. The CDR3 nucleotides read TGTGCCATCAGTGAGTCGGGGACAGGCGACAATGAGCAGTTCTTC. The rearrangement uses TRBV10-3 and TRBJ2-1; TRBD1 matches at 8 bases. Trimming at V came to 0 bases and at J to 5 bases, leaving 3 bases not matched to a gene. Per the germline V gene, CDR1 is ENHRY and CDR2 is SYGVKD. CDR3 length equals 15 residues.

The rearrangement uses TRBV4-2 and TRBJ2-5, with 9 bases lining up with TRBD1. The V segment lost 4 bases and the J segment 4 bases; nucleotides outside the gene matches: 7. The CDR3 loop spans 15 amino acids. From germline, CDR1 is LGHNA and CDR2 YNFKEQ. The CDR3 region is CASSPRDRETETQYF. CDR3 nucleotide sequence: TGTGCCAGCAGCCCCCGGGACAGGGAAACAGAGACCCAGTACTTC.

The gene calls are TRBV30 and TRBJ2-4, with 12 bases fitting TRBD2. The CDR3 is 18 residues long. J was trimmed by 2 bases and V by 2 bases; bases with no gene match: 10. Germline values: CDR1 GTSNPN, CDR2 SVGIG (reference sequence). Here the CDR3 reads CAWSWVKTSGGPKNIQYF. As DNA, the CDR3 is TGTGCCTGGAGTTGGGTCAAGACTAGCGGGGGACCCAAAAACATTCAGTACTTC.

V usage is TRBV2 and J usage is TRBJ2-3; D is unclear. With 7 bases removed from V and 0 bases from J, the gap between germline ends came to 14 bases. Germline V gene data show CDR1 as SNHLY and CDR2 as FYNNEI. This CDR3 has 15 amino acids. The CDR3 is CASNDPRKSTDTQYF. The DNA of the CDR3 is TGTGCCAGCAACGATCCTAGAAAAAGCACAGATACGCAGTATTTT.

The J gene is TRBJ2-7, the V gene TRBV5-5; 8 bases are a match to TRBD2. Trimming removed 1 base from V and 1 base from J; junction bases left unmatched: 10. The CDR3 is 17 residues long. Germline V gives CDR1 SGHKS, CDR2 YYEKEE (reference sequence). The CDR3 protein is CASSLREAGDVSYEQYF. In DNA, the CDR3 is TGTGCCAGCAGCTTGCGGGAAGCGGGAGATGTGTCCTACGAGCAGTACTTC. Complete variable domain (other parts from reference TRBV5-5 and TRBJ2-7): DAGVTQSPTHLIKTRGQQVTLRCSPISGHKSVSWYQQVLGQGPQFIFQYYEKEERGRGNFPDRFSARQFPNYSSELNVNALLLGDSALYLCASSLREAGDVSYEQYFGPGTRLTVT.

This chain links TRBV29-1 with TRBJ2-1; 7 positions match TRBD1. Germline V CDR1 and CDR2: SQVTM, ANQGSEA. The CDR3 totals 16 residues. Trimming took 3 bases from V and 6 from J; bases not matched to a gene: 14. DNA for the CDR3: TGCAGCGTTGATTTATTATCCGGGACAGTCCGCAATGAGCAGTTCTTC. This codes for CSVDLLSGTVRNEQFF.

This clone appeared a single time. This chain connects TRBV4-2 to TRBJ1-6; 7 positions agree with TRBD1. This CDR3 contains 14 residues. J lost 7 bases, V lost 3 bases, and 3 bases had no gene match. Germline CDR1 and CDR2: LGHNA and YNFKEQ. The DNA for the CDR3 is TGTGCCAGCAGCCAGACAGGGTTCAATTCACCCCTCCACTTT. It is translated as CASSQTGFNSPLHF.

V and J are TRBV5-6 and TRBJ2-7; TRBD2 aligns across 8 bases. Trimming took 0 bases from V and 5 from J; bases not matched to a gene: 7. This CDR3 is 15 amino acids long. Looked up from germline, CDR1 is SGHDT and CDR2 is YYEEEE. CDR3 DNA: TGTGCCAGCAGCTTGGAGACAGCGGGAGTCGACGAGCAGTACTTC. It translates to CASSLETAGVDEQYF.

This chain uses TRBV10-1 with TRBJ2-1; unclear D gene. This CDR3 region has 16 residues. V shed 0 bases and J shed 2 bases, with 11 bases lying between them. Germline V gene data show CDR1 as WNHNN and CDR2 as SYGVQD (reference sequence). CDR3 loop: CASSESIQIPYNEQFF. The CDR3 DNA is TGCGCCAGCAGTGAGTCGATACAGATCCCCTACAATGAGCAGTTCTTC.

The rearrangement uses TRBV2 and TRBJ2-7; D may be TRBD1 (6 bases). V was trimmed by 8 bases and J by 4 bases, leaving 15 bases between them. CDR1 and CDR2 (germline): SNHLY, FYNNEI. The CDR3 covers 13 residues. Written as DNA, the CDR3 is TGTGCCAGCGGGAAAGAACAGGGTTACGAGCAGTACTTC. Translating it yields CASGKEQGYEQYF.

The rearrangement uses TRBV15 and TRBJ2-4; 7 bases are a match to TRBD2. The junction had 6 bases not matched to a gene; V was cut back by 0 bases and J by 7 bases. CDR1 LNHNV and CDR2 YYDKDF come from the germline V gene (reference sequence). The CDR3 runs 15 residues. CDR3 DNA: TGTGCCACCAGCAGAGATTTGGGGGACTACAACATTCAGTACTTC. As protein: CATSRDLGDYNIQYF.

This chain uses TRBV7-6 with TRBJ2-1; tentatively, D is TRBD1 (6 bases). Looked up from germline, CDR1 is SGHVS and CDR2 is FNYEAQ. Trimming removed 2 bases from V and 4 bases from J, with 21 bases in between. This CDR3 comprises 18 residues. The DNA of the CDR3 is TGTGCCAGCAGCTTAAAGGTCTTGAGTGGGGACAAATACAATGAGCAGTTCTTC. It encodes CASSLKVLSGDKYNEQFF.

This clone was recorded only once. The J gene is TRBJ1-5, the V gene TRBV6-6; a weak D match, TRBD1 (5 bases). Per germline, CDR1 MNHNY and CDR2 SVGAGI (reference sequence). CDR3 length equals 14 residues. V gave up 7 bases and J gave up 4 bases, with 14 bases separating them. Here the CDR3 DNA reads TGTGCCAGCATACCCCAGGGAGGGAATCAGCCCCAGCATTTT. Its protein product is CASIPQGGNQPQHF.

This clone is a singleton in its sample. The CDR3 nucleotides read TGTGCCAGCACCACACTAGCGGCTCTTAGCTCCTACAATGAGCAGTTCTTC. Translated, it gives CASTTLAALSSYNEQFF. This chain joins TRBV7-8 and TRBJ2-1; 8 nucleotides agree with TRBD2. This CDR3 comprises 17 residues. Germline values: CDR1 SGHVS, CDR2 FQNEAQ. V was pared by 7 bases and J by 0 bases, with 11 bases of the junction left unmatched.

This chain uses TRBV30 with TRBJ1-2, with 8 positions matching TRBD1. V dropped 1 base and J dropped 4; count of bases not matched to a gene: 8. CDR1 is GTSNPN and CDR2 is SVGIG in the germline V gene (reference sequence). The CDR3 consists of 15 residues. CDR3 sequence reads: CAWSDQGALTYGYTF. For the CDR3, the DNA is TGTGCCTGGAGTGACCAGGGGGCGCTGACCTATGGCTACACCTTC.

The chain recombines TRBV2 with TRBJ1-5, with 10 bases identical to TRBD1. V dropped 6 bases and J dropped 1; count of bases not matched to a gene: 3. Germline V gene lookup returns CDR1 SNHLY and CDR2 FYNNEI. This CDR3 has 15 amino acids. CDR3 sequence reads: CASSRDRGSNQPQHF. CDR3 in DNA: TGTGCCAGCAGCCGGGACAGGGGAAGCAATCAGCCCCAGCATTTT.

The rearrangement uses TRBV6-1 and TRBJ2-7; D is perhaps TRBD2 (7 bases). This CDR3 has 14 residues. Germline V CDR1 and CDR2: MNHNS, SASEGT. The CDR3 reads CRIREGDISYEQYF. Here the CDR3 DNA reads TGTCGAATCAGGGAGGGGGACATTTCCTACGAGCAGTACTTC.